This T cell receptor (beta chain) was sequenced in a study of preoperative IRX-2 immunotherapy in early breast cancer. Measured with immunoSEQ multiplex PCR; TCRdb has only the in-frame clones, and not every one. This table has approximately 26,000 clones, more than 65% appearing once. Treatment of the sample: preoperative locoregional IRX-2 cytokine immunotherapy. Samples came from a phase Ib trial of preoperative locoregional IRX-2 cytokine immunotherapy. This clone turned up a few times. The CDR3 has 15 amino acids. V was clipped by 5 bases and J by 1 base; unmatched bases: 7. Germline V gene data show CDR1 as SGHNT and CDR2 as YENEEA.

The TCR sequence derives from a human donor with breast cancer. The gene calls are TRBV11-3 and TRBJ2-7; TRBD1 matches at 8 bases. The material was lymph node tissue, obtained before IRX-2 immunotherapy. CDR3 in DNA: TGTGCCAGCAGCCCGGGACAGGCGCTTTCCTACGAGCAGTACTTC. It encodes CASSPGQALSYEQYF.